Sequencing of this T cell receptor beta chain was carried out in a study of blood T cell repertoires in COVID-19. Study summary: The United States, Italy and Spain provided the acute and convalescent COVID-19 samples. In each case, the material was cDNA or gDNA derived from T cells, B-cell-depleted T cells, or PBMCs.

This CDR3 region has 21 residues. As originally analysed: Reference gene primer amplification gave nucleated cell count estimates. The data were produced by immunoSEQ multiplex PCR, yet TCRdb's version contains in-frame clones alone and is incomplete. V, J and clone size derive from that table, while D and trimming were established from the DNA sequence. The table lists more than 85,000 clones, around four fifths of them singletons. Sequencing was performed on peripheral blood. The chain links TRBV21-1 to TRBJ2-7; the table's D call, TRBD1, was not checked against the DNA. TRBV21-1 corresponds to a pseudogene. This TCR derives from a woman aged 70-85 years with acute or convalescent COVID-19. CDR3 loop: CASSPLKEGAVLGTEPNEQYF. In DNA, the CDR3 is TGTGCCAGCAGCCCCCTCAAGGAAGGGGCAGTCTTGGGGACAGAGCCTAACGAGCAGTACTTC.